This is a list of T cell receptor beta chains from one sample in a study of blood T cell repertoires in COVID-19. The method was immunoSEQ multiplex PCR; TCRdb's version includes in-frame clones alone and lacks a portion of them. Among 55,000 to 80,000 clones listed, roughly 89% were seen once. Sequencing used peripheral blood. All receptors come from a man at least 80 years old with acute or convalescent COVID-19. CDR3s include the opening cysteine and the closing phenylalanine or tryptophan. The D gene is left open where the match is weak. Clone size is given for some rows only: seen once, a few or many times, or a class if the clone is expanded.

j_gene,d_gene,abundance,v_gene,CDR3aa,CDR3nt
TRBJ1-1,TRBD1,.,TRBV19,CASSIGTGQTQATEAFF,TGTGCCAGTAGTATCGGGACAGGGCAAACTCAAGCGACTGAAGCTTTCTTT
TRBJ2-3,TRBD2,few,TRBV7-9,CASSNLAGGTDTQYF,TGTGCCAGCAGCAATCTAGCGGGGGGCACAGATACGCAGTATTTT
TRBJ1-3,TRBD1,.,TRBV7-9,CASSFGQGARGTIYF,TGTGCCAGCAGTTTCGGACAGGGGGCGCGGGGCACCATATATTTT
TRBJ2-4,TRBD1,.,TRBV11-2,CASSSGQGVIQYF,TGTGCCAGCAGCTCGGGACAGGGAGTAATTCAGTACTTC
TRBJ1-2,.,.,TRBV9,CASSVQVSNYGYTF,TGTGCCAGCAGCGTACAGGTCTCTAACTATGGCTACACCTTC
TRBJ1-4,TRBD1,.,TRBV30,CAWTGGMNEKLFF,TGTGCCTGGACAGGGGGTATGAATGAAAAACTGTTTTTT
TRBJ1-1,TRBD1,.,TRBV14,CASRRTGGTEAFF,TGTGCCAGCAGGCGTACAGGGGGTACTGAAGCTTTCTTT
TRBJ2-5,TRBD2,.,TRBV2,CASSEGVAGGLGETQYF,TGTGCCAGCAGTGAAGGAGTAGCGGGGGGCCTAGGGGAGACCCAGTACTTC
TRBJ1-2,TRBD1,.,TRBV20-1,CSASPGTGVGDYGYTF,TGCAGTGCTAGTCCCGGGACAGGGGTCGGGGATTATGGCTACACCTTC
TRBJ2-7,.,.,TRBV5-6,CASSLRDNEQYF,TGTGCCAGCAGCTTGCGGGACAATGAGCAGTACTTC
TRBJ1-3,TRBD1,once,TRBV3-1/TRBV3-2,CASSGGQGIRNTIYF,TGTGCCAGCAGCGGGGGACAGGGAATAAGAAACACCATATATTTT
TRBJ1-1,TRBD1,.,TRBV18,CASSPPWGQGAPNTEAFF,TGTGCCAGCTCACCACCGTGGGGACAGGGGGCCCCGAACACTGAAGCTTTCTTT
TRBJ1-5,TRBD1,.,TRBV7-8,CASSLAQGGVNQPQHF,TGTGCCAGCAGCTTGGCACAGGGGGGAGTCAATCAGCCCCAGCATTTT
TRBJ2-4,.,.,TRBV1,CTSSQESIGTTYMAKNIQYF,TGCACCAGCAGCCAAGAAAGCATCGGGACTACCTATATGGCCAAAAACATTCAGTACTTC